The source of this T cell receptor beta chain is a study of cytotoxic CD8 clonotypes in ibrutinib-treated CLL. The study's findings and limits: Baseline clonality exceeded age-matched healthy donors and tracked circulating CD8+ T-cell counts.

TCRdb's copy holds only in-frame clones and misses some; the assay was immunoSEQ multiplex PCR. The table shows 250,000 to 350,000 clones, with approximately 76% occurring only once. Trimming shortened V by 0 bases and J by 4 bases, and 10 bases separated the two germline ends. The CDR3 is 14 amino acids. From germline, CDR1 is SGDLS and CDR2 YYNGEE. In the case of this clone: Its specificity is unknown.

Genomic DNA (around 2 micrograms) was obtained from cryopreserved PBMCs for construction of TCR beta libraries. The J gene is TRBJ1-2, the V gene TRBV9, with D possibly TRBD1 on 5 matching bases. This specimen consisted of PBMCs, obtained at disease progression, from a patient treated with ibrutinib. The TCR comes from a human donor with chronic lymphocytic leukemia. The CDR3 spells CASSVGGNVYGYTF. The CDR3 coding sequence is TGTGCCAGCAGCGTAGGGGGGAACGTCTATGGCTACACCTTC.